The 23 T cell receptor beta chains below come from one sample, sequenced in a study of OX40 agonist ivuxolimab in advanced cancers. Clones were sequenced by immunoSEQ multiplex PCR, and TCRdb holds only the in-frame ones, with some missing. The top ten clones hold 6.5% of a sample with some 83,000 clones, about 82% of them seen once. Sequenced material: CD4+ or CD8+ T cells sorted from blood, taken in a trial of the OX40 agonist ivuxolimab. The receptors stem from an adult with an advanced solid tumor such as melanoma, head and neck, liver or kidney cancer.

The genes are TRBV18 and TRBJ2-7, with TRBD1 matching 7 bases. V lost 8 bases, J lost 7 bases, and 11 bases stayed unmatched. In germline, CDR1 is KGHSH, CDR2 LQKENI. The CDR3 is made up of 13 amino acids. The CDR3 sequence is CASQGTEAREQYF. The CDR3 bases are TGTGCCAGCCAAGGGACAGAGGCGCGGGAGCAGTACTTC.

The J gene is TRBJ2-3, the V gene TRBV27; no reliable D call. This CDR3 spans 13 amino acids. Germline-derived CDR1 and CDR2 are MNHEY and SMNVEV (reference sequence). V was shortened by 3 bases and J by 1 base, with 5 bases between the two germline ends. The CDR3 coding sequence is TGTGCCAGCAGTTTGAAAGGCACAGATACGCAGTATTTT. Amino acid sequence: CASSLKGTDTQYF.

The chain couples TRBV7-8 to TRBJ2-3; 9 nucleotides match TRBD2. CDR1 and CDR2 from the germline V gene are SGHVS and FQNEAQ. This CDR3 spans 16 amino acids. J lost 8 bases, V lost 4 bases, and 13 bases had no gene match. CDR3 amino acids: CASSSAIAGEKSTQYF. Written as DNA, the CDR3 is TGTGCCAGCAGCTCCGCGATAGCGGGAGAGAAGAGTACGCAGTATTTT. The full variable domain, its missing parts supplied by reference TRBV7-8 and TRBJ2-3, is GAGVSQSPRYKVAKRGQDVALRCDPISGHVSLFWYQQALGQGPEFLTYFQNEAQLDKSGLPSDRFFAERPEGSVSTLKIQRTQQEDSAVYLCASSSAIAGEKSTQYFGPGTRLTVL.

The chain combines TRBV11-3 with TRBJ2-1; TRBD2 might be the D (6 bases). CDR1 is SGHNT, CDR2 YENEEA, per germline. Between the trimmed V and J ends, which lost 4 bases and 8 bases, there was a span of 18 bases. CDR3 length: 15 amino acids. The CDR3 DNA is TGTGCCAGCAGCTACGGGGACTGGGGATCGTATGAGCAGTTCTTC. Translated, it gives CASSYGDWGSYEQFF.

This chain's CDR3 is CASSQTGAQSYEQYF. Here the CDR3 DNA reads TGTGCCAGCTCACAGACTGGGGCCCAATCCTACGAGCAGTACTTC. The chain joins TRBV7-2 to TRBJ2-7; possibly TRBD1 for D (5 bases). Looked up from germline, CDR1 is SGHTA and CDR2 is FQGNSA. The CDR3 is 15 residues long. V lost 8 bases, J lost 1 base, and 18 bases lay in between.

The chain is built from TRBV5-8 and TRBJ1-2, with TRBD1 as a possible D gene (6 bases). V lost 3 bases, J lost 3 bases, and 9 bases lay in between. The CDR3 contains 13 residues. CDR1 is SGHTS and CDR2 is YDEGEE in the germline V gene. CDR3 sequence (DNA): TGTGCCAGCAGCTCCAGGGGCTACTATGGCTACACCTTC. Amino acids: CASSSRGYYGYTF.

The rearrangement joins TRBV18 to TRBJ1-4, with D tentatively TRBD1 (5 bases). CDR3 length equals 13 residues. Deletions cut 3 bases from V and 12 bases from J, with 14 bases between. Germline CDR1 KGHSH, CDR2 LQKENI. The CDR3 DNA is TGTGCCAGCTCACCTTTTACTGAAGGGGAACTGTTTTTT. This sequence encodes CASSPFTEGELFF.

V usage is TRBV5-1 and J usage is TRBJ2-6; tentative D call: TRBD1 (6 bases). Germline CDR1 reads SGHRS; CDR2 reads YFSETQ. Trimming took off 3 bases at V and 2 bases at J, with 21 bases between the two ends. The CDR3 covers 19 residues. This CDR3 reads CASSSRTAAWDPGANVLTF. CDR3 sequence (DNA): TGCGCCAGCAGCTCACGGACAGCCGCGTGGGACCCTGGGGCCAACGTCCTGACTTTC.

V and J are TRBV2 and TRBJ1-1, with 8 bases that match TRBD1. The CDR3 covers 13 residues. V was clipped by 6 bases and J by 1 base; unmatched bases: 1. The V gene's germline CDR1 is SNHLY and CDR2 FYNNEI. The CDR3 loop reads CASRDRENTEAFF. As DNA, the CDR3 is TGTGCCAGCAGGGACAGGGAGAACACTGAAGCTTTCTTT.

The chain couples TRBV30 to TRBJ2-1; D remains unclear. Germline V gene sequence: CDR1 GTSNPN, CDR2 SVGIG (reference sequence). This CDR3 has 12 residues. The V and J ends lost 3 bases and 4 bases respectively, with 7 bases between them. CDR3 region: CAWSQNYNEQFF. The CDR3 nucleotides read TGTGCCTGGAGCCAGAATTACAATGAGCAGTTCTTC.

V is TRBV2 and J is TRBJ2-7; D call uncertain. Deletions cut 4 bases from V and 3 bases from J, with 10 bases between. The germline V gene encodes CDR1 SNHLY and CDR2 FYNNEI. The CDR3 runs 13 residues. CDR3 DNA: TGTGCCAGCAGTGTGATCGATTTCTACGAGCAGTACTTC. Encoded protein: CASSVIDFYEQYF.

CDR3 region: CAFRGLANQETQYF. DNA of the CDR3: TGTGCCTTCCGGGGACTAGCGAACCAAGAGACCCAGTACTTC. This chain uses TRBV30 with TRBJ2-5, with 10 bases lining up with TRBD2. Trimming removed 7 bases from V and 0 bases from J; junction bases left unmatched: 5. Germline-derived CDR1 and CDR2 are GTSNPN and SVGIG (reference sequence). CDR3 length equals 14 residues.

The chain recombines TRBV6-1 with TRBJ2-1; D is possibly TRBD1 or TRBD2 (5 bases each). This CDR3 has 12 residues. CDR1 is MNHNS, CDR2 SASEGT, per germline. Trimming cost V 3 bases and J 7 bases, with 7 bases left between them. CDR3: CASSERGNEQFF. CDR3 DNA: TGTGCCAGCAGTGAGAGGGGAAATGAGCAGTTCTTC.

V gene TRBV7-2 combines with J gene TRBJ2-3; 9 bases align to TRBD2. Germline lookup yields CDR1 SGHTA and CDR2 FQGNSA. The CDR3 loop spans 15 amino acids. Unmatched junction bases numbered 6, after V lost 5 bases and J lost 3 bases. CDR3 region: CASSRRLAVTDTQYF. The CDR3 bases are TGTGCCAGCAGCCGCCGACTAGCGGTGACAGATACGCAGTATTTT.

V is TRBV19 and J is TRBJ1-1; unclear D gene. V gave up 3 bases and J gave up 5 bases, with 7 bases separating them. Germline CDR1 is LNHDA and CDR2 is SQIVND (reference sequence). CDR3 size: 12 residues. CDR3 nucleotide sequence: TGTGCCAGTAGTATGATCGGAACTGAAGCTTTCTTT. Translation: CASSMIGTEAFF.

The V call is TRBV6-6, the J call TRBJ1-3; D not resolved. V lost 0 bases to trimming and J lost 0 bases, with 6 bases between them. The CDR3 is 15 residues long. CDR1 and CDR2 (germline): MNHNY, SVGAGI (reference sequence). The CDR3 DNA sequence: TGTGCCAGCAGTTACTCGCTGAACTCTGGAAACACCATATATTTT. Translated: CASSYSLNSGNTIYF.

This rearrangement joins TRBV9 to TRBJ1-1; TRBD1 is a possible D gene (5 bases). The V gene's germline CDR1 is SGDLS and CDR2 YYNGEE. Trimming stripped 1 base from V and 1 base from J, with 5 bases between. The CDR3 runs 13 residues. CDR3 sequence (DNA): TGTGCCAGCAGCGTAAGGGGGAACACTGAAGCTTTCTTT. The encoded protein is CASSVRGNTEAFF.

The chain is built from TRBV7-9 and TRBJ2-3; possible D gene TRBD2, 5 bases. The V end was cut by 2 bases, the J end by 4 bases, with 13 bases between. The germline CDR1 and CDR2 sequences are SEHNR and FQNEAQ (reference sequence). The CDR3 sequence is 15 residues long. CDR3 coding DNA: TGTGCCAGCAGCTTAACCCGGGGAAAGGCAGATACGCAGTATTTT. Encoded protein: CASSLTRGKADTQYF.

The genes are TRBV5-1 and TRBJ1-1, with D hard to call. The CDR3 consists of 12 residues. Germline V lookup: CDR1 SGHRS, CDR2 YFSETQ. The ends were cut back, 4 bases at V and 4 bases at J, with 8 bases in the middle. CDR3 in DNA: TGCGCCAGCAGCCCCGATCGCACTGAAGCTTTCTTT. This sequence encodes CASSPDRTEAFF.

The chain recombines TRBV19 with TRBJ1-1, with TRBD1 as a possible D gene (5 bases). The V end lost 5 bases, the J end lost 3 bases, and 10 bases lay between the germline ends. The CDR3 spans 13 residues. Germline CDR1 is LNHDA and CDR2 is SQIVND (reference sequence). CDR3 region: CASSLQVYTEAFF. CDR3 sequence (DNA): TGTGCCAGTAGTTTACAGGTCTACACTGAAGCTTTCTTT.

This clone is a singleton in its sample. The CDR3 DNA follows: TGTGCCAGCAGTTTACCGGTCCGCAATCAGCCCCAGCATTTT. This codes for CASSLPVRNQPQHF. V gene TRBV6-5 combines with J gene TRBJ1-5; D unclear. The germline V gene encodes CDR1 MNHEY and CDR2 SVGAGI. V was trimmed by 4 bases and J by 2 bases, leaving 9 bases between them. The length of the CDR3 is 14 residues.

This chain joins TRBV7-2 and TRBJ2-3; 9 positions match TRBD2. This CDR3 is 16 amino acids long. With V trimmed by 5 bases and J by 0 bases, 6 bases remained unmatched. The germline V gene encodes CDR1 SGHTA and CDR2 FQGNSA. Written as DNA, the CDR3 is TGTGCCAGCAGCCCGGGGACTAGCCTAAGCACAGATACGCAGTATTTT. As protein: CASSPGTSLSTDTQYF. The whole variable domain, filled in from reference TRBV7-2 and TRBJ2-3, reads GAGVSQSPSNKVTEKGKDVELRCDPISGHTALYWYRQSLGQGLEFLIYFQGNSAPDKSGLPSDRFSAERTGGSVSTLTIQRTQQEDSAVYLCASSPGTSLSTDTQYFGPGTRLTVL.

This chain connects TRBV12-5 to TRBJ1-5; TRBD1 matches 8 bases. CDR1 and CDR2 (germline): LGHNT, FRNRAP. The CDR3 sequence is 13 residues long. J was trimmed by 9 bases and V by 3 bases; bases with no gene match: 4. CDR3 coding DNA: TGTGCTAGTGGTTTTGACAGGGGTAGGCCCCAGCATTTT. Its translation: CASGFDRGRPQHF.